These 7 T cell receptor beta chains were all obtained from the same sample, sequenced in a study of T cells in Graves' hyperthyroidism and ophthalmopathy. Amplification yielded TCR beta CDR3 regions, with RNA transcripts as the source. HTBI primers were employed in a first-round RT-PCR of the TCR CDR3. TCRdb re-called the multiplex PCR reads with MiXCR, one entry per CDR3 protein. Of 300,000 to 500,000 distinct CDR3 sequences listed, over 13% were seen once; the top ten hold 25% to 30%. Source material: blood. The receptor set was obtained from a man aged 45-65 years with Graves' ophthalmopathy.

The chain has TRBV11-1 and TRBJ2-2; no firm D call. Trimming cost V 5 bases and J 0 bases, with 10 bases left between them. CDR1 SGHAT and CDR2 FQDESV come from the germline V gene (reference sequence). The CDR3 loop spans 15 amino acids. CDR3 coding DNA: TGTGCCAGCAGCCCCTCCCGTCCGAACACCGGGGAGCTGTTTTTT. Translated, it gives CASSPSRPNTGELFF.

This clonotype was counted many times. V is TRBV11-1 and J is TRBJ2-1, with TRBD2 matching over 14 bases. CDR3 length equals 19 residues. Germline V gene data show CDR1 as SGHAT and CDR2 as FQDESV (reference sequence). Trimming cost V 4 bases and J 2 bases; bases outside gene matches: 10. The chain's CDR3 is CASSSAGLAGVGAYNEQFF. DNA of the CDR3: TGTGCCAGCAGCTCCGCGGGACTAGCGGGAGTAGGGGCCTACAATGAGCAGTTCTTC.

The chain uses TRBV3-1 and TRBJ1-1, with 9 nucleotides matching TRBD1. CDR1 and CDR2 (germline): LGHDT, YNNKEL (reference sequence). J was trimmed by 6 bases and V by 4 bases; bases with no gene match: 6. The CDR3 spans 14 residues. The DNA of the CDR3 is TGTGCCAGCAGCCGGGGGGACAGGGCGTCTGAAGCTTTCTTT. Translating it yields CASSRGDRASEAFF. The full variable domain, with the rest looked up from reference TRBV3-1 and TRBJ1-1, is DTAVSQTPKYLVTQMGNDKSIKCEQNLGHDTMYWYKQDSKKFLKIMFSYNNKELIINETVPNRFSPKSPDKAHLNLHINSLELGDSAVYFCASSRGDRASEAFFGQGTRLTVV.

V usage is TRBV10-2 and J usage is TRBJ1-1; possibly TRBD1 for D (6 bases). CDR1 and CDR2 (germline): WSHSY, SAAADI. V was clipped by 10 bases and J by 1 base, with 19 bases between them. The CDR3 runs 15 residues. Here the CDR3 reads CANSTRNRENTEAFF. In DNA, the CDR3 is TGCGCCAACAGCACTAGAAACAGGGAGAACACTGAAGCTTTCTTT.

Regarding this clonotype: A much more abundant neighbour one base away suggests this may be a read error. The chain links TRBV28 to TRBJ1-6, with 7 positions matching TRBD1. CDR3 size: 16 residues. V lost 2 bases to trimming and J lost 11 bases; unmatched junction nucleotides: 12. The germline CDR1 and CDR2 sequences are MDHEN and SYDVKM. The CDR3 region is CASSLTGTVMVPPLHF. CDR3 in DNA: TGTGCCAGCAGTTTAACCGGGACAGTGATGGTCCCACCCCTCCACTTT.

This clonotype turned up a few times. J is TRBJ1-4 and V is TRBV13; D not resolved. The CDR3 has 13 amino acids. Deletions cut 2 bases from V and 4 bases from J, with 5 bases between. Looked up from germline, CDR1 is PRHDT and CDR2 is FYEKMQ (reference sequence). CDR3 sequence reads: CASSLWGNEKLFF. As DNA, the CDR3 is TGTGCCAGCAGCTTATGGGGTAATGAAAAACTGTTTTTT.

The gene calls are TRBV5-1 and TRBJ1-1; 10 bases line up with TRBD1. Germline CDR1 and CDR2: SGHRS and YFSETQ. V shed 4 bases, J shed 9 bases, and the junction held 6 bases outside the gene matches. The CDR3 is 13 residues long. The CDR3 nucleotides are TGCGCCAGCAGCCCGGGACAGGGGAGTCAAGCTTTCTTT. Protein product: CASSPGQGSQAFF. The variable domain in full, with the rest retrieved from reference TRBV5-1 and TRBJ1-1, is KAGVTQTPRYLIKTRGQQVTLSCSPISGHRSVSWYQQTPGQGLQFLFEYFSETQRNKGNFPGRFSGRQFSNSRSEMNVSTLELGDSALYLCASSPGQGSQAFFGQGTRLTVV.